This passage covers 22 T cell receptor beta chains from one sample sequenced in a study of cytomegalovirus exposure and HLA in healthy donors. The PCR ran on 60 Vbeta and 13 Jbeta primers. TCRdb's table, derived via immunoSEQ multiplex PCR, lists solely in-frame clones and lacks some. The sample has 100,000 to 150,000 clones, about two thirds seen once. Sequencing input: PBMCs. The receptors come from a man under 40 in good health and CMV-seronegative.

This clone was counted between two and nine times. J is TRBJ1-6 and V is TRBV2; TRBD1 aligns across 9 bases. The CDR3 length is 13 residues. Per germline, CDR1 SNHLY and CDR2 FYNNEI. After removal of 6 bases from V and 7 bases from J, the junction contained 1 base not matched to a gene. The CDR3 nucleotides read TGTGCCAGCAGCGACAGGGGGAATTCACCCCTCCACTTT. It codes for CASSDRGNSPLHF.

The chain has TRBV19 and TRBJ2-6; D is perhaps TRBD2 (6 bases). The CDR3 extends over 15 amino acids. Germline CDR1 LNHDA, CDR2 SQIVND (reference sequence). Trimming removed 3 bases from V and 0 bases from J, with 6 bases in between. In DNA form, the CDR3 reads TGTGCCAGTAGTATCGGGAGCTCTGGGGCCAACGTCCTGACTTTC. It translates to CASSIGSSGANVLTF.

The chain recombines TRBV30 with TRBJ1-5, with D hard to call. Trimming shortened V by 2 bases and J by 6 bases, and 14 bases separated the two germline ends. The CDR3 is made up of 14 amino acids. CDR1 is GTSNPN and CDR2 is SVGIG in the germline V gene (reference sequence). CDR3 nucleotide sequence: TGTGCCTGGAGTACGTGGGAGGGAAGTCAGCCCCAGCATTTT. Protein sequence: CAWSTWEGSQPQHF.

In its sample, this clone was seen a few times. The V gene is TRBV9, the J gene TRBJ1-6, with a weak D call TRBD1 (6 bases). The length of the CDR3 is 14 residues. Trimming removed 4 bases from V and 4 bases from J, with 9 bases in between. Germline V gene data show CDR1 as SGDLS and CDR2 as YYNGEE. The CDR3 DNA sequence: TGTGCCAGCAGCCTCGGACAGTATAATTCACCCCTCCACTTT. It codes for CASSLGQYNSPLHF.

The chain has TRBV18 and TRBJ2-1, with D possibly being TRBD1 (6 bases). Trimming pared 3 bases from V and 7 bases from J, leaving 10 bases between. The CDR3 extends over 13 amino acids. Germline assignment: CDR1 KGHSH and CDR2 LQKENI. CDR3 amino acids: CASSPLQGNEQFF. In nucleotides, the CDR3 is TGTGCCAGCTCACCGCTACAGGGAAATGAGCAGTTCTTC.

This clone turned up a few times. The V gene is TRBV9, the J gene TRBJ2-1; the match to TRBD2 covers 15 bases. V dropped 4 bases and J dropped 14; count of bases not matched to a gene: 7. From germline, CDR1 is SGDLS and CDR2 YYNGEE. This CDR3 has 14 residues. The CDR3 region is CASSSGLAGGGEFF. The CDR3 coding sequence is TGTGCCAGCAGCTCGGGACTAGCGGGGGGCGGGGAGTTCTTC.

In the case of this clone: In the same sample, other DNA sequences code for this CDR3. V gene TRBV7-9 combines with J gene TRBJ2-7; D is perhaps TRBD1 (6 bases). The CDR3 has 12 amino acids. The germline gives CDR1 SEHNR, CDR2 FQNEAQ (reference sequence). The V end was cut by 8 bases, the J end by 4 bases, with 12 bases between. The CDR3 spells CASSAGVYEQYF. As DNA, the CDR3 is TGTGCCAGCTCGGCAGGGGTGTACGAGCAGTACTTC.

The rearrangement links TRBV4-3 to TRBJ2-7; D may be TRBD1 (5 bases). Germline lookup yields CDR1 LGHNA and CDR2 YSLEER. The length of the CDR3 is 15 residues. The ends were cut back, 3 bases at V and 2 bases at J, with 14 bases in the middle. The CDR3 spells CASSHQGYGPYEQYF. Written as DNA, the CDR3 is TGCGCCAGCAGCCACCAGGGTTACGGGCCCTACGAGCAGTACTTC.

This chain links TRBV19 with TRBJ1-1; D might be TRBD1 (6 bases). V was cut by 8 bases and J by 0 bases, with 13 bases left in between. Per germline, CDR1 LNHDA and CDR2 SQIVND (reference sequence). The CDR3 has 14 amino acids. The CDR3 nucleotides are TGTGCCAGTGGATACAGGGCCATGAACACTGAAGCTTTCTTT. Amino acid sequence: CASGYRAMNTEAFF.

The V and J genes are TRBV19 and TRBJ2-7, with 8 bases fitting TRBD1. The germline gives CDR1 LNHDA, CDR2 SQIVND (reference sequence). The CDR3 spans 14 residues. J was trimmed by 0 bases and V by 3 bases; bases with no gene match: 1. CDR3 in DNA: TGTGCCAGTAGTATCGACAGGGGCTCCTACGAGCAGTACTTC. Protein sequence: CASSIDRGSYEQYF. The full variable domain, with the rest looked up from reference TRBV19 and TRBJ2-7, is DGGITQSPKYLFRKEGQNVTLSCEQNLNHDAMYWYRQDPGQGLRLIYYSQIVNDFQKGDIAEGYSVSREKKESFPLTVTSAQKNPTAFYLCASSIDRGSYEQYFGPGTRLTVT.

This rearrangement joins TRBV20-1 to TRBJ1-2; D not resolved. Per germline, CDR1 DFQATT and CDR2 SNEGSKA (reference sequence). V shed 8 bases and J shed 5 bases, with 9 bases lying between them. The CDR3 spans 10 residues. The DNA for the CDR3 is TGCAGTCGAGGGAAATATGGCTACACCTTC. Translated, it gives CSRGKYGYTF.

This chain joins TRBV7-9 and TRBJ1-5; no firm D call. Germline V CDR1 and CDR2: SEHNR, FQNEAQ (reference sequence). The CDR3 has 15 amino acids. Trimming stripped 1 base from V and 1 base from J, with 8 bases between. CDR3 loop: CASSLDDTSNQPQHF. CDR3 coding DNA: TGTGCCAGCAGCTTAGATGACACCAGCAATCAGCCCCAGCATTTT.

CDR3 amino acids: CASSSLLAGGYSGANVLTF. The CDR3 coding sequence is TGTGCCAGCAGTTCCCTACTAGCGGGGGGGTACTCTGGGGCCAACGTCCTGACTTTC. The chain combines TRBV27 with TRBJ2-6; 13 bases align to TRBD2. The ends lost 4 bases at V and 0 bases at J; junction bases unmatched: 6. This CDR3 is built from 19 residues. CDR1 MNHEY and CDR2 SMNVEV come from the germline V gene (reference sequence).

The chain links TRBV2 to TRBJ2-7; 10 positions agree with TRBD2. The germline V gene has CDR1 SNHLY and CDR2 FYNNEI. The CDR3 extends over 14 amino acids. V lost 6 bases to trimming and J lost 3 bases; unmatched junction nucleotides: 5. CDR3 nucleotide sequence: TGTGCCAGCAGGGAGCGGGGGGGGAACTACGAGCAGTACTTC. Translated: CASRERGGNYEQYF.

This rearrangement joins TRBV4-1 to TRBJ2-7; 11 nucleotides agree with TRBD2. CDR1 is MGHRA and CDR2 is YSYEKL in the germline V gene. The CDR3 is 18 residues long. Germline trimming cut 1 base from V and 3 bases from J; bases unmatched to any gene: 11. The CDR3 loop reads CASSQVTSGGNSFYEQYF. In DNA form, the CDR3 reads TGCGCCAGCAGCCAAGTCACTAGCGGGGGAAACAGTTTCTACGAGCAGTACTTC.

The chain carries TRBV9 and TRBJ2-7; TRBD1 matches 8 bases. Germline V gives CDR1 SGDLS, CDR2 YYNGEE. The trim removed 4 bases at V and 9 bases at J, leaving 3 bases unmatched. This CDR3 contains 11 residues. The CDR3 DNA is TGTGCCAGCAGCACAGGGGGTCGGCAGTACTTC. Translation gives CASSTGGRQYF.

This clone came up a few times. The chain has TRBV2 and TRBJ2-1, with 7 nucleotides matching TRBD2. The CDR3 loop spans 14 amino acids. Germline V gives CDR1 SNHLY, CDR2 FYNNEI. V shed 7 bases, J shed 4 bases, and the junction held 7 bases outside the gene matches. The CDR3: CASNRDYFYNEQFF. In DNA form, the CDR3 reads TGTGCCAGCAACCGGGACTACTTTTACAATGAGCAGTTCTTC.

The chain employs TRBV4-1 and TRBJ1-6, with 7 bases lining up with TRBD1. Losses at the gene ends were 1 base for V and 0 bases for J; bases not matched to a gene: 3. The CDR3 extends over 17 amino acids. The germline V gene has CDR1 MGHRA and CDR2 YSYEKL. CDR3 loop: CASSQGTGASYNSPLHF. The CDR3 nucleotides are TGCGCCAGCAGCCAAGGTACAGGGGCCTCCTATAATTCACCCCTCCACTTT.

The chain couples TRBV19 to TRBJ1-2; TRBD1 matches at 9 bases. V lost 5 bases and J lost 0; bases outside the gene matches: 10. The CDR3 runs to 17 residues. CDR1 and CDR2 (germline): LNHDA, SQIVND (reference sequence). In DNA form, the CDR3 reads TGTGCCAGTAGTCCCGGGACAGGGTTGCCAGCTAACTATGGCTACACCTTC. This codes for CASSPGTGLPANYGYTF.

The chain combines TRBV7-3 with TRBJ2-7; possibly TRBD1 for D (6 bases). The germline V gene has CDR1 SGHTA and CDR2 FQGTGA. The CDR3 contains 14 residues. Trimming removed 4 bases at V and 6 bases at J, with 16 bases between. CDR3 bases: TGTGCCAGCAGCTCCATCCGGGACAATCGCGAGCAGTACTTC. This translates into CASSSIRDNREQYF.

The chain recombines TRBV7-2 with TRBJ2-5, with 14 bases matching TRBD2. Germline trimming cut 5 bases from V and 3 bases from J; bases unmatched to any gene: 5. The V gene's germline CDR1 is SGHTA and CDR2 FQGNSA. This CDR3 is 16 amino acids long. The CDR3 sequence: CASSPRLAGGEETQYF. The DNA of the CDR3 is TGTGCCAGCAGCCCAAGACTAGCGGGGGGGGAAGAGACCCAGTACTTC.

In DNA, the CDR3 is TGTGCCAGCAGCTTGACAGTCGGAGAGCTGTTTTTT. Translated, it gives CASSLTVGELFF. The V gene is TRBV13, the J gene TRBJ2-2; the D gene is possibly TRBD1 (5 bases). The CDR3 totals 12 residues. Germline lookup yields CDR1 PRHDT and CDR2 FYEKMQ (reference sequence). The ends were cut back, 3 bases at V and 11 bases at J, with 10 bases in the middle.